The 5 T cell receptor beta chains listed next were all sequenced from one sample in a study of blood T cell repertoires in COVID-19. Clones were read by immunoSEQ multiplex PCR, and TCRdb kept only the in-frame ones, dropping some. This table has tens of thousands of clones, nearly 90% appearing once. What was sequenced was peripheral blood. All receptors come from a man aged 50-59 years with acute or convalescent COVID-19.

V gene TRBV29-1 combines with J gene TRBJ1-2; 7 nucleotides agree with TRBD1. This CDR3 has 13 residues. The V gene end was trimmed by 5 bases and the J gene end by 4 bases; junction bases not matched to a gene: 7. Germline-derived CDR1 and CDR2 are SQVTM and ANQGSEA. The CDR3 sequence: CSVTRQGRYGYTF. The CDR3, as DNA: TGCAGCGTTACAAGACAGGGCCGCTATGGCTACACCTTC.

The J gene is TRBJ1-1, the V gene TRBV10-3, with a weak D call TRBD1 (5 bases). V gave up 7 bases and J gave up 8 bases, with 11 bases separating them. CDR1 ENHRY and CDR2 SYGVKD come from the germline V gene. The CDR3 totals 11 residues. The chain's CDR3 is CAINGGVEAFF. The CDR3 bases are TGTGCCATCAACGGGGGGGTGGAAGCTTTCTTT.

The rearrangement links TRBV7-7 to TRBJ2-2; tentative D call: TRBD1 (5 bases). The CDR3 sequence is 15 residues long. Germline-derived CDR1 and CDR2 are SSHAT and FNYEAQ (reference sequence). V was cut by 0 bases and J by 4 bases, with 9 bases left in between. The CDR3 region is CASSLARGGTGELFF. CDR3 nucleotides: TGTGCCAGCAGCTTAGCTAGGGGTGGCACCGGGGAGCTGTTTTTT.

This chain uses TRBV29-1 with TRBJ1-1; 7 nucleotides match TRBD1. Germline lookup yields CDR1 SQVTM and CDR2 ANQGSEA. The CDR3 covers 11 residues. V lost 1 base to trimming and J lost 10 bases; unmatched junction nucleotides: 3. CDR3 DNA: TGCAGCGTTGAAGCGAGGGGGCCAGCTTTCTTT. Translation gives CSVEARGPAFF.

This chain connects TRBV9 to TRBJ2-1, with 7 bases fitting TRBD1. This CDR3 has 15 residues. Trimming removed 0 bases from V and 0 bases from J; junction bases left unmatched: 0. CDR1 SGDLS and CDR2 YYNGEE come from the germline V gene. The CDR3 region is CASSVGQGSYNEQFF. As DNA, the CDR3 is TGTGCCAGCAGCGTAGGACAGGGCTCCTACAATGAGCAGTTCTTC.